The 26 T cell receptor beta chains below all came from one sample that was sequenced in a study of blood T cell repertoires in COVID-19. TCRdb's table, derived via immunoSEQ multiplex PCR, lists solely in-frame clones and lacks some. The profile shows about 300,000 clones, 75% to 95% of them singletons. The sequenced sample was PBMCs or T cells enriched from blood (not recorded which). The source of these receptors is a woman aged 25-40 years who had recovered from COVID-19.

The CDR3 is CATSEAGQGAYNEQFF. DNA of the CDR3: TGTGCCACCAGTGAGGCGGGACAGGGGGCCTACAATGAGCAGTTCTTC. The gene calls are TRBV24-1 and TRBJ2-1; 11 bases match TRBD1. The CDR3 runs to 16 residues. Germline V lookup: CDR1 KGHDR, CDR2 SFDVKD. The ends lost 4 bases at V and 2 bases at J; junction bases unmatched: 3.

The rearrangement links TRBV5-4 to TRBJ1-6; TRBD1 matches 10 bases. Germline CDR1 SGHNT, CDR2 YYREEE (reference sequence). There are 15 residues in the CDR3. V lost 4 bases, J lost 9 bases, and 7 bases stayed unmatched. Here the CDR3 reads CASSEGGQGISPLHF. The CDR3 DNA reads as TGTGCCAGCAGCGAAGGGGGACAGGGGATTTCACCCCTCCACTTT.

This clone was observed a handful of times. This CDR3 is CASSSGASGYNEQFF. The CDR3 nucleotides read TGTGCCAGCAGCTCTGGGGCTAGCGGGTACAATGAGCAGTTCTTC. V is TRBV28 and J is TRBJ2-1; 8 bases match TRBD2. Germline V gene sequence: CDR1 MDHEN, CDR2 SYDVKM. There are 15 residues in the CDR3. The ends lost 6 bases at V and 4 bases at J; junction bases unmatched: 8.

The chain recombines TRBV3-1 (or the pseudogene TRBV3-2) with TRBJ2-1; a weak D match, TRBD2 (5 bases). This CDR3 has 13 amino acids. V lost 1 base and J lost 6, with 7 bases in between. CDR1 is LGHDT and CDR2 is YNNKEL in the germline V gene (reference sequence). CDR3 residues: CASSQGLANEQFF. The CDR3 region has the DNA TGTGCCAGCAGCCAAGGTCTAGCCAATGAGCAGTTCTTC.

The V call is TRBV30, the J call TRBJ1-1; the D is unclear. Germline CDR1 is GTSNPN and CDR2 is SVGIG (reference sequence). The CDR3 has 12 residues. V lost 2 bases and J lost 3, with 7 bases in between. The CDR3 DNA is TGTGCCTGGAGTTTGGCTGACACTGAAGCTTTCTTT. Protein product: CAWSLADTEAFF.

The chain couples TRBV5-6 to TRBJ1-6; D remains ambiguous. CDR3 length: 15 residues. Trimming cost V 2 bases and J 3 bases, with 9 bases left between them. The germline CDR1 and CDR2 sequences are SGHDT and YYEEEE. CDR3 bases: TGTGCCAGCAGCTTACCGGGGAACTATAATTCACCCCTCCACTTT. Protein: CASSLPGNYNSPLHF.

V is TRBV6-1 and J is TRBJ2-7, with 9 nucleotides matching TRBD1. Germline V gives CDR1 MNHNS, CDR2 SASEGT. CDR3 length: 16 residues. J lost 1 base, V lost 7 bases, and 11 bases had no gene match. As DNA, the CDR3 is TGTGCCAGCACTAAAGCGGTGACAGGGGGGTCCTACGAGCAGTACTTC. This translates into CASTKAVTGGSYEQYF.

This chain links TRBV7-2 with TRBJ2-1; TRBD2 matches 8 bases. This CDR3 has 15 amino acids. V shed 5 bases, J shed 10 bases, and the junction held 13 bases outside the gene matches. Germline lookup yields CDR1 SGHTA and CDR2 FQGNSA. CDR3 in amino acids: CASSLSGMEIGEQFF. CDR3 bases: TGTGCCAGCAGCCTTAGCGGGATGGAGATTGGGGAGCAGTTCTTC.

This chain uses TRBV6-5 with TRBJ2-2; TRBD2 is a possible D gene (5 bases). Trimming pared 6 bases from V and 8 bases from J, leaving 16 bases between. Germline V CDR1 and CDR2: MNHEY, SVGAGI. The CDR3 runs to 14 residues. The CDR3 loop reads CASRSPGSQGELFF. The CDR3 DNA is TGTGCCAGCAGATCTCCGGGATCCCAGGGGGAGCTGTTTTTT.

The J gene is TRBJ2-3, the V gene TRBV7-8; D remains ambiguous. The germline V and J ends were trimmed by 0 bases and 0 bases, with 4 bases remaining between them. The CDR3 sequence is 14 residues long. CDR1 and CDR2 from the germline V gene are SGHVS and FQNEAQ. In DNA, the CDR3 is TGTGCCAGCAGCTTAGCCGGGAGCACAGATACGCAGTATTTT. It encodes CASSLAGSTDTQYF. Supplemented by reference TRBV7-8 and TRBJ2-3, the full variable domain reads GAGVSQSPRYKVAKRGQDVALRCDPISGHVSLFWYQQALGQGPEFLTYFQNEAQLDKSGLPSDRFFAERPEGSVSTLKIQRTQQEDSAVYLCASSLAGSTDTQYFGPGTRLTVL.

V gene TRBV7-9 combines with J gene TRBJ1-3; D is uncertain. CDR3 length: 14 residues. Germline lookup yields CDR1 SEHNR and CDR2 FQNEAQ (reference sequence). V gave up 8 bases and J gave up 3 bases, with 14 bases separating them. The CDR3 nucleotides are TGTGCCAGCGAGGTTAGCGGGGTTGGAAACACCATATATTTT. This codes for CASEVSGVGNTIYF.

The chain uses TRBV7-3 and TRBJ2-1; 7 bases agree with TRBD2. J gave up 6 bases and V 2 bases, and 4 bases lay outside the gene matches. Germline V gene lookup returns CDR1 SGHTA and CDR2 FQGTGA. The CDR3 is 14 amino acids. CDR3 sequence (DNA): TGTGCCAGCAGCTTAGCGGGAGTGCTCAATGAGCAGTTCTTC. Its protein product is CASSLAGVLNEQFF.

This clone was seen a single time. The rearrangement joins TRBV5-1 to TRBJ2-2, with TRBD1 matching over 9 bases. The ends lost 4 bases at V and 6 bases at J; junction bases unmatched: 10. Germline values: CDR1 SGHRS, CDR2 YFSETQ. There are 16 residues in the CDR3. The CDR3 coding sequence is TGCGCCAGCAGCCCCACCGGGACAGGGATCTCCGGGGAGCTGTTTTTT. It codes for CASSPTGTGISGELFF.

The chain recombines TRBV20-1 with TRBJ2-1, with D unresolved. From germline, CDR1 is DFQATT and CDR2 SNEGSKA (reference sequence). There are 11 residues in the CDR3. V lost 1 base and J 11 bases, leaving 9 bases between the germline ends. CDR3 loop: CSARVSTKQFF. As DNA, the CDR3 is TGCAGTGCTAGAGTCTCGACAAAGCAGTTCTTC.

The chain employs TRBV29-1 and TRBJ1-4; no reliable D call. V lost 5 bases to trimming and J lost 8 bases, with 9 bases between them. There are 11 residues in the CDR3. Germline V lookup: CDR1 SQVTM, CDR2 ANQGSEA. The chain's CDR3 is CSVSSVEKLFF. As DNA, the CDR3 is TGCAGCGTTTCGTCCGTGGAAAAACTGTTTTTT.

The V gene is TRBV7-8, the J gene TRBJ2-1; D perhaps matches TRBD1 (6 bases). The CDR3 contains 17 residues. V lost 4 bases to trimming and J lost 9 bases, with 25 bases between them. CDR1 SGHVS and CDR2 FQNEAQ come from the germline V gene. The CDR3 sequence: CASSSDTGFIQPAEQFF. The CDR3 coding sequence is TGTGCCAGCAGCTCAGACACAGGGTTTATTCAACCAGCTGAGCAGTTCTTC.

The CDR3 nucleotides are TGTGCCAGCAGCACGGGACAGGGTGCCTCCGAGCAGTACTTC. Encoded protein: CASSTGQGASEQYF. V gene TRBV7-2 combines with J gene TRBJ2-7, with TRBD1 matching over 9 bases. The ends lost 5 bases at V and 6 bases at J; junction bases unmatched: 8. This CDR3 has 14 amino acids. The V gene's germline CDR1 is SGHTA and CDR2 FQGNSA.

The CDR3 nucleotides are TGTGCCTGGAGTAAGGGGGCCGCTGAAAAACTGTTTTTT. It translates to CAWSKGAAEKLFF. V and J are TRBV30 and TRBJ1-4; 7 nucleotides match TRBD1. Germline CDR1 and CDR2: GTSNPN and SVGIG (reference sequence). The CDR3 covers 13 residues. The V gene end was trimmed by 2 bases and the J gene end by 7 bases; junction bases not matched to a gene: 4.

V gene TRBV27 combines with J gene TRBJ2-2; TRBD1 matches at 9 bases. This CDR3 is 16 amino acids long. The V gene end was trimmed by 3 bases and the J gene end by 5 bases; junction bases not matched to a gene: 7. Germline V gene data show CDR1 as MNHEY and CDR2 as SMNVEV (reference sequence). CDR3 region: CASSLSGTGWTGELFF. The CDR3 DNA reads TGTGCCAGCAGTTTGTCGGGGACAGGGTGGACCGGGGAGCTGTTTTTT.

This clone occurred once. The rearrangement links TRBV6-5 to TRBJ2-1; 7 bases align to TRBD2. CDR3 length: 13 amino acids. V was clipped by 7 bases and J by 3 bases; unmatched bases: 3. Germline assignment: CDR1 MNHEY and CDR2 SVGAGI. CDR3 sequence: CASKSGIYNEQFF. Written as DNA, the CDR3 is TGTGCCAGCAAGAGCGGGATCTACAATGAGCAGTTCTTC.

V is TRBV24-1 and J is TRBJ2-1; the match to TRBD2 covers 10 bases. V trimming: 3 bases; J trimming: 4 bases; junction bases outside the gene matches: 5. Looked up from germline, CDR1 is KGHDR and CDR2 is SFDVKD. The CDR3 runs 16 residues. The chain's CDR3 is CATSDPGTSAYNEQFF. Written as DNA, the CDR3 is TGTGCCACCAGTGATCCCGGGACTAGCGCATACAATGAGCAGTTCTTC.

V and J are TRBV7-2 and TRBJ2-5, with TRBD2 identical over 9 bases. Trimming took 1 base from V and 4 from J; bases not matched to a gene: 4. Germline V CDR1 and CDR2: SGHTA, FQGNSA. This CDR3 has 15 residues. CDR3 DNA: TGTGCCAGCAGCTTAGGGCTAGCGGGACGAGAGACCCAGTACTTC. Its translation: CASSLGLAGRETQYF. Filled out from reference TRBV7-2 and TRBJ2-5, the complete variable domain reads GAGVSQSPSNKVTEKGKDVELRCDPISGHTALYWYRQSLGQGLEFLIYFQGNSAPDKSGLPSDRFSAERTGGSVSTLTIQRTQQEDSAVYLCASSLGLAGRETQYFGPGTRLLVL.

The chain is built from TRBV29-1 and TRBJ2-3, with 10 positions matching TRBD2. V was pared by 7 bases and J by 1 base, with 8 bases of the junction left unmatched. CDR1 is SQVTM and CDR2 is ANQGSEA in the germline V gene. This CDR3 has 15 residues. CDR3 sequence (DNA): TGCAGCGCCGAGGGGCTAGCGGGAGGCACAGATACGCAGTATTTT. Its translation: CSAEGLAGGTDTQYF.

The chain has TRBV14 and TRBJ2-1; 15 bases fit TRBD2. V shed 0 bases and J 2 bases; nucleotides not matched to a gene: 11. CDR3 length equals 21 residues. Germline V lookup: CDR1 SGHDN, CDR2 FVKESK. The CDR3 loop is CASSQDFSGTSGRITYNEQFF. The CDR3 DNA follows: TGTGCCAGCAGCCAAGATTTCAGCGGGACTAGCGGGAGGATCACCTACAATGAGCAGTTCTTC.

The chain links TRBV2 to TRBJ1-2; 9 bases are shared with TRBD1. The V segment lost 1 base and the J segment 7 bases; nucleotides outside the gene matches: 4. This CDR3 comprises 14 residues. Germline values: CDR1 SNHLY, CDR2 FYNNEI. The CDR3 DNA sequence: TGTGCCAGCAGTGAAGAGGGACAGGGATCTGGCTACACCTTC. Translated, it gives CASSEEGQGSGYTF.

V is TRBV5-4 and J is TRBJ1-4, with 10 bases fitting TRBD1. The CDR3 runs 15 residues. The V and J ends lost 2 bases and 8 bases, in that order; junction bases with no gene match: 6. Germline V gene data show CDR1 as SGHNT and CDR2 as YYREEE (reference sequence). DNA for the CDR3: TGTGCCAGCAGCTTAGGCGGACAGGGGGAAGAAAAACTGTTTTTT. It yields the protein CASSLGGQGEEKLFF.